The clone carrying this T cell receptor beta chain has ten or more counts. CDR1 is KGHDR, CDR2 SFDVKD, per germline. The ends were cut back, 7 bases at V and 0 bases at J, with 11 bases in the middle. CDR3 length equals 14 residues. The record originates from a study of tumor-infiltrating lymphocytes in oesophageal squamous cell carcinoma. A single record per CDR3 protein comes from TCRdb applying MiXCR to the PCR reads. The sample contains 3,000 to 4,000 distinct CDR3 sequences, 11% to 15% of which appear only once. This receptor was obtained from a male donor with esophageal squamous cell carcinoma. Sequenced input: esophageal tumor tissue. The gene calls are TRBV24-1 and TRBJ1-1; D call uncertain. CDR3 amino acids: CATRGSVMNTEAFF. The CDR3 nucleotides are TGTGCCACCAGGGGGAGTGTGATGAACACTGAAGCTTTCTTT.